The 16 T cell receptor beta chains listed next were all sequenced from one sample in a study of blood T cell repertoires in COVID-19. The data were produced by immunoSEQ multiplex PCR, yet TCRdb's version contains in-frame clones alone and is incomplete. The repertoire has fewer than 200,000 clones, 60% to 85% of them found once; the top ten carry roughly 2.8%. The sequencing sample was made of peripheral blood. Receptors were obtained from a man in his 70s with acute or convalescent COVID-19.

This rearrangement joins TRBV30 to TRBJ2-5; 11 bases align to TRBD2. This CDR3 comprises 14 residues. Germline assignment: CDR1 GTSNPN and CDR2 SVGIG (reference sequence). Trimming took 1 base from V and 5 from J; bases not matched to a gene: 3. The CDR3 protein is CAWSGLAGGETQYF. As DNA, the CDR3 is TGTGCCTGGAGTGGCTTAGCGGGGGGGGAGACCCAGTACTTC.

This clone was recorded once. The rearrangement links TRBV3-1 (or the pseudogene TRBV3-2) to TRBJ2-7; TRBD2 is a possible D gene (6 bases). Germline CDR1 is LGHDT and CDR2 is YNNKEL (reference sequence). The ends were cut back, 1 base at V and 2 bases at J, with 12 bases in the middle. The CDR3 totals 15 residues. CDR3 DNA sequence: TGTGCCAGCAGCCAAGGTTCGACGGGGGCCTACGAGCAGTACTTC. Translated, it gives CASSQGSTGAYEQYF.

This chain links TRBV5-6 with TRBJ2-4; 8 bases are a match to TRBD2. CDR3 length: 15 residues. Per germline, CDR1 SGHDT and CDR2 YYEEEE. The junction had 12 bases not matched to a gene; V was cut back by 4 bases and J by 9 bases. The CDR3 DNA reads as TGTGCCAGCAGCCCCCGGGGACTAGGTTCGAGCATTCAGTACTTC. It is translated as CASSPRGLGSSIQYF.

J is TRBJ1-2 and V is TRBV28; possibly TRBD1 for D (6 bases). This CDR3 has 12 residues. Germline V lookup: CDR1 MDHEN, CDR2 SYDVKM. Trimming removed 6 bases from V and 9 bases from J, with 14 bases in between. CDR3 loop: CASSIGQTRYTF. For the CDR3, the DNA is TGTGCCAGCAGCATCGGACAGACACGCTACACCTTC.

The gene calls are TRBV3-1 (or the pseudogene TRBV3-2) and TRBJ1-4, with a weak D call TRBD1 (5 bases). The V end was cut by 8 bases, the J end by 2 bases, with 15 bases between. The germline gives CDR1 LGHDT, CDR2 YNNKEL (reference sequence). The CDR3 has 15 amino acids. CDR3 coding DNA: TGTGCCAGCTCAGGAGGGGTGATGACTAATGAAAAACTGTTTTTT. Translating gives CASSGGVMTNEKLFF.

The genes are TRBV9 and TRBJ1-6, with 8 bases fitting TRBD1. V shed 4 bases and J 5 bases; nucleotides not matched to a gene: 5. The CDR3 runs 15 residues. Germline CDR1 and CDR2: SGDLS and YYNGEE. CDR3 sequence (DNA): TGTGCCAGCAGCCCTTCGACAGGGGATAATTCACCCCTCCACTTT. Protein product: CASSPSTGDNSPLHF.

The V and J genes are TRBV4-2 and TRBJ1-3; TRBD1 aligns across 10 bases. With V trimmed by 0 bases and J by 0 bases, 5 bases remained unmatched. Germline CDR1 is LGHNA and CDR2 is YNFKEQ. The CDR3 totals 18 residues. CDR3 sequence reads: CASSQDWDRGSSGNTIYF. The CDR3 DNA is TGTGCCAGCAGCCAAGATTGGGACAGGGGTAGCTCTGGAAACACCATATATTTT.

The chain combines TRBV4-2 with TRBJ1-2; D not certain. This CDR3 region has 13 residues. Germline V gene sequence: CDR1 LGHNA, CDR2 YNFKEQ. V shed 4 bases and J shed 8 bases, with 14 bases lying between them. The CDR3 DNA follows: TGTGCCAGCAGCCTAACGACTCCTGACGGCTACACCTTC. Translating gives CASSLTTPDGYTF.

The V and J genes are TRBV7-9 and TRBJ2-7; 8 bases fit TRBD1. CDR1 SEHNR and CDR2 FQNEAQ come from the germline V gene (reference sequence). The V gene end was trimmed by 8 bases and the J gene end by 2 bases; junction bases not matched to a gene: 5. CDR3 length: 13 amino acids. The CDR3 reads CASGAGGTYEQYF. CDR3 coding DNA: TGTGCCAGCGGGGCAGGGGGCACCTACGAGCAGTACTTC.

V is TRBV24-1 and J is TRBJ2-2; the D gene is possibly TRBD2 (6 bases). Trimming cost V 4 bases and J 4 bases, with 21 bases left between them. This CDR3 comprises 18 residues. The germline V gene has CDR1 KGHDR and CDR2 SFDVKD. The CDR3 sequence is CATSEGRREVLRTGELFF. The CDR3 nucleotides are TGTGCCACCAGTGAGGGAAGGAGGGAAGTGCTACGCACCGGGGAGCTGTTTTTT.

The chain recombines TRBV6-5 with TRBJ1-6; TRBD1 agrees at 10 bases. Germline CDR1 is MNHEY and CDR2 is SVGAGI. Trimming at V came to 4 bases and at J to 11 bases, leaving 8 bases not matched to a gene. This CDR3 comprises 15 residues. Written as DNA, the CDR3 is TGTGCCAGCAGTTCGGGACAGGGGACCACCCCACCCCTCCACTTT. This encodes CASSSGQGTTPPLHF.

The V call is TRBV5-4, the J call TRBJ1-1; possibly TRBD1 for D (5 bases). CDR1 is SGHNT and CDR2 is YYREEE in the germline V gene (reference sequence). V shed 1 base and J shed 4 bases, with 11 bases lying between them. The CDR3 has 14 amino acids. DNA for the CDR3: TGTGCCAGCAGCTTGTCAGGACACCTCACTGAAGCTTTCTTT. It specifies CASSLSGHLTEAFF.

This CDR3 is CASSYDGGVQPQHF. Written as DNA, the CDR3 is TGTGCCAGCAGTTACGACGGGGGAGTTCAGCCCCAGCATTTT. The chain carries TRBV6-2 or TRBV6-3 and TRBJ1-5; TRBD1 is a possible D gene (5 bases). The germline V gene encodes CDR1 MNHEY and CDR2 SVGEGT. The V end lost 2 bases, the J end lost 6 bases, and 11 bases lay between the germline ends. CDR3 length equals 14 residues.

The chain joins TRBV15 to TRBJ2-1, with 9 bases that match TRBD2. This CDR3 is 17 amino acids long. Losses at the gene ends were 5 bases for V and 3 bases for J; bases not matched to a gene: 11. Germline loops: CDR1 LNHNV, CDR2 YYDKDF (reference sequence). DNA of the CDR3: TGTGCCACCAGCCCCGGGCGGGTTAGCGGGAGCTACAATGAGCAGTTCTTC. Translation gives CATSPGRVSGSYNEQFF.

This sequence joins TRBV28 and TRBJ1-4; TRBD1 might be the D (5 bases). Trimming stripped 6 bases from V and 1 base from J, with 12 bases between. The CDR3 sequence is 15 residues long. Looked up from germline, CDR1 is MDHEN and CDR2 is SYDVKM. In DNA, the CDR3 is TGTGCCAGCAGACCAGACAGAGGAACTAATGAAAAACTGTTTTTT. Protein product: CASRPDRGTNEKLFF.

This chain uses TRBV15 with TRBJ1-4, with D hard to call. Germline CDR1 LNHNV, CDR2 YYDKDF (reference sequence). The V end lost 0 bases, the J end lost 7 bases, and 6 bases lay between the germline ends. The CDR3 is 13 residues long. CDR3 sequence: CATSRDPFEKLFF. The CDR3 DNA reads TGTGCCACCAGCAGAGATCCGTTTGAAAAACTGTTTTTT.